A selection of T cell receptor beta chains follows, all from one sample in a study of blood T cell repertoires in COVID-19. The assay was immunoSEQ multiplex PCR, and TCRdb's table has in-frame clones only and misses some. The table lists about 140,000 clones, roughly 80% of them singletons. Source material: peripheral blood. The receptors were sampled from a man between 65 and 85 years old who had recovered from COVID-19. Both conserved end residues are part of each CDR3. D genes are given only for firm matches. Expanded clones are given a class, and other clones once, few, many or no size at all.

>NA|TRBD2|TRBV5-1|18|TRBJ2-5
CASSLAGAGGPSRQTQYF
TGCGCCAGCAGCTTGGCCGGTGCGGGAGGTCCTTCTAGACAGACCCAGTACTTC
>NA|NA|TRBV5-1|13|TRBJ2-3
CASSTVGTDTQYF
TGCGCCAGCAGCACGGTGGGCACAGATACGCAGTATTTT
>NA|TRBD1|TRBV5-1|14|TRBJ1-2
CASRGTGTNYGYTF
TGCGCCAGCAGAGGGACAGGGACTAACTATGGCTACACCTTC
>once|NA|TRBV18|13|TRBJ1-4
CASSPGLNEKLFF
TGTGCCAGCTCACCAGGGCTTAATGAAAAACTGTTTTTT
>NA|NA|TRBV19|16|TRBJ1-1
CASSSDAGAMNTEAFF
TGTGCCAGTAGTTCGGATGCAGGGGCTATGAACACTGAAGCTTTCTTT
>NA|TRBD2|TRBV29-1|15|TRBJ2-7
CSVVLAGGPRDEQYF
TGCAGCGTTGTGCTAGCGGGAGGGCCCAGGGACGAGCAGTACTTC
>NA|NA|TRBV7-9|14|TRBJ2-7
CASSLGLKRYEQYF
TGTGCCAGCAGCTTAGGACTAAAACGATACGAGCAGTACTTC
>few|TRBD1|TRBV29-1|13|TRBJ1-3
CSVWGTDGNTIYF
TGCAGCGTTTGGGGGACAGATGGAAACACCATATATTTT
>NA|NA|TRBV5-1|15|TRBJ2-7
CASSLKGDGTYEQYF
TGCGCCAGCAGCTTGAAGGGAGACGGAACCTACGAGCAGTACTTC
>NA|NA|TRBV29-1|13|TRBJ2-6
CSVTRAGANVLTF
TGCAGCGTTACCAGGGCTGGGGCCAACGTCCTGACTTTC
>NA|NA|TRBV9|12|TRBJ1-2
CASSGGYYGYTF
TGTGCCAGCAGCGGAGGGTACTATGGCTACACCTTC
>many|TRBD2|TRBV28|16|TRBJ2-7
CASTTGTSGSESEQYF
TGTGCCAGCACTACCGGGACTAGCGGGAGTGAATCCGAGCAGTACTTC
>NA|NA|TRBV9|13|TRBJ2-5
CASSAGEGKTQYF
TGTGCCAGCAGCGCAGGGGAGGGGAAGACCCAGTACTTC
>NA|TRBD2|TRBV6-1|15|TRBJ2-7
CASSDLGLEPYEQYF
TGTGCCAGCAGTGACCTGGGACTAGAACCCTACGAGCAGTACTTC
>once|TRBD1|TRBV4-1|15|TRBJ1-2
CASSRGQGSWDGYTF
TGCGCCAGCAGCCGAGGACAGGGTTCGTGGGATGGCTACACCTTC
>NA|NA|TRBV4-1|18|TRBJ2-5
CASSQEVWGRGTQETQYF
TGCGCCAGCAGCCAAGAAGTCTGGGGTCGGGGAACGCAAGAGACCCAGTACTTC
>NA|NA|TRBV12-3/TRBV12-4|13|TRBJ2-3
CATAAGRTDTQYF
TGTGCCACAGCCGCGGGCCGCACAGATACGCAGTATTTT
>NA|NA|TRBV27|13|TRBJ2-3
CASSSERTDTQYF
TGTGCCAGCAGTTCGGAGCGCACAGATACGCAGTATTTT
>NA|TRBD2|TRBV6-2/TRBV6-3|17|TRBJ2-7
CASSSSQRERDSGEQYF
TGTGCCAGCAGTTCCAGCCAGCGGGAGAGGGACTCGGGGGAGCAGTACTTC
>NA|TRBD2|TRBV2|17|TRBJ2-3
CASSESPRREFTDTQYF
TGTGCCAGCAGTGAGTCCCCCCGGCGGGAGTTCACAGATACGCAGTATTTT
>NA|NA|TRBV5-4|17|TRBJ2-2
CASSFGQLAYDTGELFF
TGTGCCAGCAGCTTTGGGCAACTAGCTTATGACACCGGGGAGCTGTTTTTT
>NA|NA|TRBV7-6|16|TRBJ2-7
CASSTQKLGSSYEQYF
TGTGCCAGCAGCACCCAGAAACTAGGGAGCTCCTACGAGCAGTACTTC
>NA|NA|TRBV1|16|TRBJ2-7
CTSSQRGGTWSYEQYF
TGCACCAGCAGCCAACGCGGGGGGACCTGGAGCTACGAGCAGTACTTC
>NA|NA|TRBV3-1/TRBV3-2|11|TRBJ2-1
CASSQQGEQFF
TGTGCCAGCAGCCAACAGGGTGAGCAGTTCTTC
>NA|TRBD2|TRBV2|15|TRBJ2-1
CASSLARTSSYEQFF
TGTGCCAGCAGTCTTGCACGGACTAGCTCCTATGAGCAGTTCTTC
>once|NA|TRBV7-8|15|TRBJ2-1
CASSKSGPSYNEQFF
TGTGCCAGCAGCAAGAGCGGTCCCTCCTACAATGAGCAGTTCTTC
>NA|NA|TRBV30|15|TRBJ1-3
CAWSVGGLSGNTIYF
TGTGCCTGGAGTGTTGGCGGCCTCTCTGGAAACACCATATATTTT
>NA|NA|TRBV27|14|TRBJ2-7
CASSRGLADYEQYF
TGTGCCAGTAGCCGGGGGCTAGCGGATTACGAGCAGTACTTC
>NA|TRBD1|TRBV5-1|15|TRBJ1-3
CASSPGTDSGNTIYF
TGCGCCAGCAGCCCTGGGACAGACTCTGGAAACACCATATATTTT
>NA|TRBD2|TRBV11-2|15|TRBJ2-7
CASRELAGLSYEQYF
TGTGCCAGCAGGGAGCTAGCGGGCCTTTCCTACGAGCAGTACTTC
>NA|NA|TRBV19|15|TRBJ1-3
CASSMVGAPGNTIYF
TGTGCCAGTAGTATGGTGGGGGCGCCTGGAAACACCATATATTTT
>NA|NA|TRBV7-9|16|TRBJ1-2
CASSLGAPGSISGYTF
TGTGCCAGCAGCTTAGGAGCTCCAGGGTCGATTTCTGGCTACACCTTC
>NA|TRBD2|TRBV24-1|19|TRBJ2-1
CATSNRGLAGLIGYNEQFF
TGTGCCACCAGTAACAGGGGACTAGCGGGACTCATAGGCTACAATGAGCAGTTCTTC
>NA|NA|TRBV19|15|TRBJ1-2
CASSISRRGNYGYTF
TGTGCCAGTAGTATATCCCGGCGGGGAAACTATGGCTACACCTTC
>NA|NA|TRBV2|14|TRBJ1-4
CASMETATNEKLFF
TGTGCCAGCATGGAGACAGCAACTAATGAAAAACTGTTTTTT
>NA|NA|TRBV27|13|TRBJ1-2
CASSRYGFYGYTF
TGTGCCAGCAGCCGATACGGTTTCTATGGCTACACCTTC
>few|NA|TRBV4-1|16|TRBJ2-2
CASSHLGGRNTGELFF
TGCGCCAGCAGCCACCTCGGGGGACGGAACACCGGGGAGCTGTTTTTT
>NA|NA|TRBV4-1|15|TRBJ2-2
CASSQEPGNTGELFF
TGCGCCAGCAGCCAAGAACCGGGGAACACCGGGGAGCTGTTTTTT
>NA|TRBD1|TRBV5-1|15|TRBJ1-1
CASSATGTFDTEAFF
TGCGCCAGCAGCGCGACAGGGACATTCGACACTGAAGCTTTCTTT
>once|TRBD1|TRBV27|15|TRBJ2-1
CASSSGQGYYNEQFF
TGTGCCAGCAGTTCGGGACAGGGATACTACAATGAGCAGTTCTTC
>NA|NA|TRBV6-5|15|TRBJ2-7
CASSYWRQGTYEQYF
TGTGCCAGCAGTTACTGGCGGCAGGGTACCTACGAGCAGTACTTC
>NA|NA|TRBV4-2|15|TRBJ1-2
CASSHGDQRDYGYTF
TGTGCCAGCAGCCATGGAGACCAGAGGGACTATGGCTACACCTTC
>NA|NA|TRBV24-1|12|TRBJ2-2
CATSDPMGELFF
TGTGCCACCAGTGACCCAATGGGGGAGCTGTTTTTT
>NA|TRBD1|TRBV4-2|15|TRBJ1-5
CASSQKQGAGQPQHF
TGTGCCAGCAGCCAAAAACAGGGGGCAGGGCAGCCCCAGCATTTT
>few|NA|TRBV3-1/TRBV3-2|13|TRBJ2-7
CASSQSGPYEQYF
TGTGCCAGCAGCCAAAGCGGACCCTACGAGCAGTACTTC
>once|NA|TRBV19|15|TRBJ2-3
CASREGSTSTDTQYF
TGTGCCAGTAGGGAGGGATCAACAAGCACAGATACGCAGTATTTT
>NA|NA|TRBV2|14|TRBJ1-2
CASRVRGSTYGYTF
TGTGCCAGCAGGGTCAGGGGCTCTACCTATGGCTACACCTTC
>NA|NA|TRBV12-3/TRBV12-4|12|TRBJ2-1
CASSLTGREQFF
TGTGCCAGCAGTTTAACAGGGCGTGAGCAGTTCTTC
>NA|TRBD2|TRBV10-2|16|TRBJ2-7
CASSAFGLAGSYEQYF
TGCGCCAGCAGTGCGTTCGGGCTAGCGGGTTCCTACGAGCAGTACTTC
>NA|TRBD2|TRBV19|16|TRBJ2-1
CASSTGLVSRGDEQFF
TGTGCCAGTAGTACCGGACTAGTGTCTCGTGGGGATGAGCAGTTCTTC
>NA|TRBD1|TRBV13|16|TRBJ2-1
CASSLGGTATYNEQFF
TGTGCCAGCAGCTTAGGGGGGACAGCCACCTACAATGAGCAGTTCTTC